These 19 T cell receptor beta chains came from one sample sequenced in a study of OX40 agonist ivuxolimab in advanced cancers. The table came from immunoSEQ multiplex PCR; TCRdb's copy has only in-frame clones and leaves some out. The sample gives under 75,000 clones, 65% to 90% of which show up once; 0.6% to 0.8% is in the top ten. The input for sequencing was CD4+ or CD8+ T cells sorted from blood, taken in a trial of the OX40 agonist ivuxolimab. The receptors shown here come from an adult with an advanced solid tumor such as melanoma, head and neck, liver or kidney cancer.

This chain joins TRBV5-8 and TRBJ2-1; TRBD2 is a possible D gene (6 bases). This CDR3 region has 14 residues. In germline, CDR1 is SGHTS, CDR2 YDEGEE. The V gene lost 4 bases and the J gene lost 10 bases, with 18 bases spanning the gap. CDR3 protein: CASSHIRRAEEQFF. CDR3 DNA sequence: TGTGCCAGCAGCCACATAAGGAGGGCAGAGGAGCAGTTCTTC.

V usage is TRBV9 and J usage is TRBJ2-1; 12 bases match TRBD2. The J segment lost 9 bases and the V segment lost 4 bases, leaving 5 bases of the junction unmatched. The CDR3 extends over 14 amino acids. Germline CDR1 and CDR2: SGDLS and YYNGEE. In DNA form, the CDR3 reads TGTGCCAGCAGCCCGCAGACTAGCGGGAGTGAGCAGTTCTTC. Its protein product is CASSPQTSGSEQFF.

This chain links TRBV27 with TRBJ1-6; 8 bases are a match to TRBD1. The CDR3 is 16 amino acids. With V trimmed by 8 bases and J by 10 bases, 16 bases remained unmatched. Per germline, CDR1 MNHEY and CDR2 SMNVEV (reference sequence). The DNA of the CDR3 is TGTGCCAGCGGACCCTCCTCCAGGGGGCAATTGTCACCCCTCCACTTT. Its translation: CASGPSSRGQLSPLHF.

The V call is TRBV5-5, the J call TRBJ2-7; tentatively, D is TRBD1 (6 bases). Germline V gives CDR1 SGHKS, CDR2 YYEKEE (reference sequence). V gave up 2 bases and J gave up 6 bases, with 12 bases separating them. The CDR3 is 13 amino acids. CDR3 sequence reads: CASSFATQGEQYF. CDR3 DNA: TGTGCCAGCAGCTTCGCGACACAGGGCGAGCAGTACTTC.

The CDR3 loop reads CASSQEGVRGLRDEKLFF. In DNA form, the CDR3 reads TGCGCCAGCAGCCAAGAAGGAGTCAGGGGGCTTCGGGATGAAAAACTGTTTTTT. The J gene is TRBJ1-4, the V gene TRBV4-1; 8 bases match TRBD1. CDR3 size: 18 residues. Germline V gene data show CDR1 as MGHRA and CDR2 as YSYEKL. V shed 0 bases and J 6 bases; nucleotides not matched to a gene: 12.

This clone was detected only once. V and J are TRBV19 and TRBJ2-1, with 11 positions matching TRBD1. With V trimmed by 7 bases and J by 9 bases, 8 bases remained unmatched. The CDR3 has 14 amino acids. CDR1 is LNHDA and CDR2 is SQIVND in the germline V gene (reference sequence). CDR3 protein: CASTLDRGRGEQFF. The CDR3 DNA reads as TGTGCCAGTACCCTGGACAGGGGGCGCGGTGAGCAGTTCTTC.

The chain employs TRBV10-3 and TRBJ2-3, with 11 bases aligning to TRBD1. Germline CDR1 is ENHRY and CDR2 is SYGVKD. CDR3 length equals 15 residues. With 8 bases clipped from V and 3 bases from J, the junction kept 7 bases outside the gene matches. CDR3 region: CAIGTDRGLTDTQYF. As DNA, the CDR3 is TGTGCCATCGGGACGGACAGGGGGCTTACAGATACGCAGTATTTT.

This sequence joins TRBV11-3 and TRBJ2-1; possible D gene TRBD2, 6 bases. Trimming stripped 2 bases from V and 10 bases from J, with 12 bases between. The germline V gene encodes CDR1 SGHNT and CDR2 YENEEA. This CDR3 has 13 residues. CDR3 sequence: CASSLTKGGEQFF. CDR3 nucleotide sequence: TGTGCCAGCAGCTTAACTAAGGGAGGAGAGCAGTTCTTC.

The gene calls are TRBV18 and TRBJ2-1, with D perhaps given as TRBD1 or TRBD2 (5 bases each). The V end lost 6 bases, the J end lost 7 bases, and 22 bases lay between the germline ends. CDR3 length: 16 amino acids. The germline CDR1 and CDR2 sequences are KGHSH and LQKENI. The CDR3 reads CASSRVSPLEGNEQFF. CDR3 bases: TGTGCCAGCTCCCGAGTCAGCCCCCTTGAGGGGAATGAGCAGTTCTTC.

CDR3 in amino acids: CAYSTGGIRFF. The CDR3 DNA reads TGTGCCTACTCAACAGGGGGAATAAGGTTCTTT. V gene TRBV30 combines with J gene TRBJ1-1; the match to TRBD1 covers 8 bases. Looked up from germline, CDR1 is GTSNPN and CDR2 is SVGIG (reference sequence). J gave up 14 bases and V 7 bases, and 12 bases lay outside the gene matches. The CDR3 is 11 amino acids.

This chain uses TRBV19 with TRBJ2-2, with 8 bases identical to TRBD1. Germline V gene lookup returns CDR1 LNHDA and CDR2 SQIVND (reference sequence). V shed 7 bases, J shed 0 bases, and the junction held 7 bases outside the gene matches. The CDR3 sequence is 16 residues long. CDR3 region: CASTQDRATNTGELFF. CDR3 sequence (DNA): TGTGCCAGTACCCAGGACAGGGCTACGAACACCGGGGAGCTGTTTTTT.

The chain couples TRBV19 to TRBJ2-6; 7 bases line up with TRBD1. In germline, CDR1 is LNHDA, CDR2 SQIVND (reference sequence). The CDR3 is 15 amino acids. Unmatched junction bases numbered 4, after V lost 7 bases and J lost 1 base. CDR3 residues: CASTTTGSGANVLTF. The CDR3 DNA reads TGTGCCAGTACTACGACAGGGTCTGGGGCCAACGTCCTGACTTTC.

The J gene is TRBJ1-5, the V gene TRBV11-2, with TRBD1 matching 8 bases. With V trimmed by 5 bases and J by 3 bases, 3 bases remained unmatched. This CDR3 is 14 amino acids long. Germline lookup yields CDR1 SGHAT and CDR2 FQNNGV. This CDR3 is CASSADRANQPQHF. The DNA for the CDR3 is TGTGCCAGCAGCGCGGACAGGGCCAATCAGCCCCAGCATTTT.

The V call is TRBV7-9, the J call TRBJ1-5, with D possibly TRBD1 on 6 matching bases. Trimming stripped 5 bases from V and 0 bases from J, with 11 bases between. Germline CDR1 SEHNR, CDR2 FQNEAQ (reference sequence). The CDR3 is 15 amino acids. The CDR3 region has the DNA TGTGCCAGCAGCAATGGACAGCTTAGCAATCAGCCCCAGCATTTT. Protein product: CASSNGQLSNQPQHF.

V gene TRBV6-5 combines with J gene TRBJ2-7, with D maybe TRBD2 (6 bases). The V end was cut by 3 bases, the J end by 3 bases, with 12 bases between. CDR1 is MNHEY, CDR2 SVGAGI, per germline. The CDR3 covers 14 residues. The CDR3 region is CASSYYAGYYEQYF. The CDR3 DNA sequence: TGTGCCAGCAGTTATTATGCGGGATACTACGAGCAGTACTTC.

This chain links TRBV30 with TRBJ2-7; no clear D gene. The germline V and J ends were trimmed by 3 bases and 6 bases, with 12 bases remaining between them. Germline V gene lookup returns CDR1 GTSNPN and CDR2 SVGIG (reference sequence). This CDR3 contains 12 residues. The DNA of the CDR3 is TGTGCCTGGAGGAGGACGGGTCCCGAGCAGTACTTC. This sequence encodes CAWRRTGPEQYF. Variable domain in full (rest from reference TRBV30 and TRBJ2-7): SQTIHQWPATLVQPVGSPLSLECTVEGTSNPNLYWYRQAAGRGLQLLFYSVGIGQISSEVPQNLSASRPQDRQFILSSKKLLLSDSGFYLCAWRRTGPEQYFGPGTRLTVT.

This sequence joins TRBV5-1 and TRBJ2-5; D is unresolved. CDR3 size: 15 residues. Trimming shortened V by 1 base and J by 4 bases, and 14 bases separated the two germline ends. Looked up from germline, CDR1 is SGHRS and CDR2 is YFSETQ. The CDR3 nucleotides read TGCGCCAGCAGCTTGTGGAGAAGGGCCTTAGAGACCCAGTACTTC. This translates into CASSLWRRALETQYF.

The J gene is TRBJ2-5, the V gene TRBV15; no reliable D call. The CDR3 totals 14 residues. CDR1 LNHNV and CDR2 YYDKDF come from the germline V gene (reference sequence). Trimming took off 5 bases at V and 9 bases at J, with 19 bases between the two ends. Here the CDR3 reads CATSPLDPPVAQYF. The CDR3 region has the DNA TGTGCCACCAGCCCCCTGGACCCTCCAGTGGCCCAGTACTTC.

The V and J genes are TRBV28 and TRBJ2-7; D call uncertain. Looked up from germline, CDR1 is MDHEN and CDR2 is SYDVKM. CDR3 length: 14 residues. V was trimmed by 3 bases and J by 3 bases, leaving 12 bases between them. CDR3 DNA: TGTGCCAGCAGTTTTGTGGGAAGGTACTACGAGCAGTACTTC. Encoded protein: CASSFVGRYYEQYF.